A selection of T cell receptor beta chains follows, all from one sample in a study of CD8+ T cells in alopecia areata. Clones were sequenced by immunoSEQ multiplex PCR, and TCRdb holds only the in-frame ones, with some missing. The top ten clones hold around 15% of a sample with 170,000 or so clones, approximately 59% of them seen once. Source: CD4+ T cells sorted from blood, taken at week 0. The source of these receptors is a human donor with alopecia areata. Both conserved end residues are part of each CDR3. Fields, in order: J gene, V gene, clone size, D gene, CDR3 length, CDR3 protein, CDR3 DNA. D genes are given only for firm matches. Where a row states a size, it is once, few, many or the class of an expanded clone; other rows omit it.

j_call: TRBJ2-7; v_call: TRBV5-1; clone_size: once; d_call: TRBD2; cdr3_length: 15; cdr3_aa: CASSPGRGNRYEQYF; cdr3_nt: TGCGCCAGCAGCCCAGGGCGGGGGAACCGCTACGAGCAGTACTTC
j_call: TRBJ2-3; v_call: TRBV2; clone_size: few; d_call: .; cdr3_length: 11; cdr3_aa: CASSATDTQYF; cdr3_nt: TGTGCCAGCAGTGCCACAGATACGCAGTATTTT
j_call: TRBJ2-3; v_call: TRBV5-1; clone_size: .; d_call: TRBD1; cdr3_length: 14; cdr3_aa: CASSDPQGADTQYF; cdr3_nt: TGCGCCAGCAGCGACCCACAGGGGGCAGATACGCAGTATTTT
j_call: TRBJ1-1; v_call: TRBV7-9; clone_size: .; d_call: .; cdr3_length: 14; cdr3_aa: CASDSQTLVSEAFF; cdr3_nt: TGTGCCAGCGATTCCCAGACCTTAGTCTCTGAAGCTTTCTTT
j_call: TRBJ1-2; v_call: TRBV28; clone_size: .; d_call: .; cdr3_length: 12; cdr3_aa: CASRPGRRGYTF; cdr3_nt: TGTGCCAGCAGACCCGGGCGCCGGGGCTACACCTTC
j_call: TRBJ2-7; v_call: TRBV29-1; clone_size: .; d_call: .; cdr3_length: 13; cdr3_aa: CSVEVGVPYEQYF; cdr3_nt: TGCAGCGTTGAGGTTGGGGTTCCCTACGAGCAGTACTTC
j_call: TRBJ2-7; v_call: TRBV29-1; clone_size: few; d_call: .; cdr3_length: 11; cdr3_aa: CSVGPGYEQYF; cdr3_nt: TGCAGCGTTGGTCCGGGGTACGAGCAGTACTTC
j_call: TRBJ2-5; v_call: TRBV29-1; clone_size: .; d_call: .; cdr3_length: 11; cdr3_aa: CSVRPQETQYF; cdr3_nt: TGCAGCGTCAGGCCCCAAGAGACCCAGTACTTC
j_call: TRBJ2-6; v_call: TRBV19; clone_size: few; d_call: .; cdr3_length: 15; cdr3_aa: CASSMMDFGANVLTF; cdr3_nt: TGTGCCAGTAGTATGATGGATTTTGGGGCCAACGTCCTGACTTTC
j_call: TRBJ1-2; v_call: TRBV7-9; clone_size: .; d_call: TRBD1; cdr3_length: 13; cdr3_aa: CASSLRTGDGYTF; cdr3_nt: TGTGCCAGCAGCCTCCGGACAGGGGACGGCTACACCTTC
j_call: TRBJ2-3; v_call: TRBV7-9; clone_size: .; d_call: .; cdr3_length: 13; cdr3_aa: CASSPSGTDTQYF; cdr3_nt: TGTGCCAGCAGCCCCAGTGGCACAGATACGCAGTATTTT
j_call: TRBJ1-1; v_call: TRBV14; clone_size: few; d_call: .; cdr3_length: 14; cdr3_aa: CASSQFQGTSEAFF; cdr3_nt: TGTGCCAGCAGCCAGTTCCAGGGAACGTCTGAAGCTTTCTTT
j_call: TRBJ2-7; v_call: TRBV25-1; clone_size: .; d_call: .; cdr3_length: 14; cdr3_aa: CASSRRQETYEQYF; cdr3_nt: TGTGCCAGCAGTCGTCGACAGGAAACCTACGAGCAGTACTTC
j_call: TRBJ2-3; v_call: TRBV30; clone_size: .; d_call: TRBD2; cdr3_length: 16; cdr3_aa: CAWSVRVLAGTDTQYF; cdr3_nt: TGTGCCTGGAGTGTACGGGTACTAGCGGGCACAGATACGCAGTATTTT
j_call: TRBJ2-7; v_call: TRBV15; clone_size: .; d_call: .; cdr3_length: 12; cdr3_aa: CATSRDRYEQYF; cdr3_nt: TGTGCCACCAGCAGAGATCGTTACGAGCAGTACTTC
j_call: TRBJ2-5; v_call: TRBV12-5; clone_size: few; d_call: TRBD2; cdr3_length: 13; cdr3_aa: CASAAGGRETQYF; cdr3_nt: TGTGCTAGTGCTGCGGGGGGGAGAGAGACCCAGTACTTC
j_call: TRBJ1-2; v_call: TRBV5-1; clone_size: few; d_call: .; cdr3_length: 13; cdr3_aa: CASSRTHNYGYTF; cdr3_nt: TGCGCCAGCAGCCGTACACATAACTATGGCTACACCTTC
j_call: TRBJ1-2; v_call: TRBV30; clone_size: .; d_call: TRBD1; cdr3_length: 11; cdr3_aa: CAWTGGVGYTF; cdr3_nt: TGTGCCTGGACAGGGGGCGTTGGCTACACCTTC
j_call: TRBJ2-2; v_call: TRBV6-5; clone_size: .; d_call: TRBD1; cdr3_length: 14; cdr3_aa: CASSFNRGSGELFF; cdr3_nt: TGTGCCAGCAGTTTTAACAGGGGGTCCGGGGAGCTGTTTTTT
j_call: TRBJ2-2; v_call: TRBV5-6; clone_size: .; d_call: .; cdr3_length: 14; cdr3_aa: CASSLGQLTGELFF; cdr3_nt: TGTGCCAGCAGCTTGGGGCAGCTCACCGGGGAGCTGTTTTTT
j_call: TRBJ1-4; v_call: TRBV29-1; clone_size: .; d_call: .; cdr3_length: 13; cdr3_aa: CSVLRGRNEKLFF; cdr3_nt: TGCAGCGTTCTCAGGGGCCGAAATGAAAAACTGTTTTTT
j_call: TRBJ1-2; v_call: TRBV18; clone_size: .; d_call: .; cdr3_length: 13; cdr3_aa: CASSPAPGYGYTF; cdr3_nt: TGTGCCAGCTCACCGGCGCCAGGCTATGGCTACACCTTC
j_call: TRBJ1-5; v_call: TRBV11-2; clone_size: few; d_call: TRBD1; cdr3_length: 15; cdr3_aa: CASSMGQGSNQPQHF; cdr3_nt: TGTGCCAGCAGCATGGGACAGGGGAGCAATCAGCCCCAGCATTTT
j_call: TRBJ2-7; v_call: TRBV15; clone_size: .; d_call: .; cdr3_length: 15; cdr3_aa: CATSRNPGSPYEQYF; cdr3_nt: TGTGCCACCAGCAGAAACCCAGGATCCCCCTACGAGCAGTACTTC
j_call: TRBJ2-7; v_call: TRBV9; clone_size: .; d_call: TRBD1; cdr3_length: 15; cdr3_aa: CASGKGQGFTYEQYF; cdr3_nt: TGTGCCAGCGGGAAGGGACAGGGCTTTACCTACGAGCAGTACTTC
j_call: TRBJ2-7; v_call: TRBV7-9; clone_size: .; d_call: .; cdr3_length: 12; cdr3_aa: CASSLVPHEQYF; cdr3_nt: TGTGCCAGCAGCTTAGTCCCCCACGAGCAGTACTTC
j_call: TRBJ2-3; v_call: TRBV7-9; clone_size: .; d_call: .; cdr3_length: 12; cdr3_aa: CASSPRWDTQYF; cdr3_nt: TGTGCCAGCAGCCCCCGGTGGGATACGCAGTATTTT
j_call: TRBJ2-6; v_call: TRBV5-1; clone_size: few; d_call: .; cdr3_length: 17; cdr3_aa: CASSLTRPGSGANVLTF; cdr3_nt: TGCGCCAGCAGCTTAACCCGACCGGGCTCTGGGGCCAACGTCCTGACTTTC
j_call: TRBJ1-2; v_call: TRBV27; clone_size: .; d_call: .; cdr3_length: 17; cdr3_aa: CASSLDGSAGEWDGYTF; cdr3_nt: TGTGCCAGCAGTCTTGACGGGAGTGCAGGGGAGTGGGATGGCTACACCTTC
j_call: TRBJ2-2; v_call: TRBV7-2; clone_size: .; d_call: .; cdr3_length: 13; cdr3_aa: CASSSTTTGELFF; cdr3_nt: TGTGCCAGCAGCTCGACGACTACCGGGGAGCTGTTTTTT
j_call: TRBJ2-5; v_call: TRBV29-1; clone_size: .; d_call: .; cdr3_length: 13; cdr3_aa: CSVGTGGLETQYF; cdr3_nt: TGCAGCGTTGGTACCGGGGGGCTGGAGACCCAGTACTTC
j_call: TRBJ2-3; v_call: TRBV19; clone_size: few; d_call: .; cdr3_length: 14; cdr3_aa: CASHDSAYTDTQYF; cdr3_nt: TGTGCCAGTCATGATAGCGCCTACACAGATACGCAGTATTTT
j_call: TRBJ2-2; v_call: TRBV7-2; clone_size: .; d_call: .; cdr3_length: 15; cdr3_aa: CASSLIVSSTGELFF; cdr3_nt: TGTGCCAGCAGCTTAATCGTCAGTAGTACCGGGGAGCTGTTTTTT
j_call: TRBJ1-1; v_call: TRBV19; clone_size: .; d_call: .; cdr3_length: 13; cdr3_aa: CASGDRVNTEAFF; cdr3_nt: TGTGCCAGTGGGGACCGAGTGAACACTGAAGCTTTCTTT
j_call: TRBJ2-7; v_call: TRBV7-8; clone_size: few; d_call: .; cdr3_length: 13; cdr3_aa: CASSLDRAYEQYF; cdr3_nt: TGTGCCAGCAGCTTAGATAGGGCCTACGAGCAGTACTTC
j_call: TRBJ2-3; v_call: TRBV4-1; clone_size: .; d_call: TRBD1; cdr3_length: 16; cdr3_aa: CASSQDGTGGTDTQYF; cdr3_nt: TGCGCCAGCAGCCAAGATGGGACAGGGGGCACAGATACGCAGTATTTT
j_call: TRBJ1-1; v_call: TRBV6-5; clone_size: .; d_call: .; cdr3_length: 14; cdr3_aa: CASSLGQMNTEAFF; cdr3_nt: TGTGCCAGCAGTTTAGGACAAATGAACACTGAAGCTTTCTTT
j_call: TRBJ1-1; v_call: TRBV30; clone_size: .; d_call: TRBD1; cdr3_length: 12; cdr3_aa: CACDRGNTEAFF; cdr3_nt: TGTGCCTGTGACAGGGGTAACACTGAAGCTTTCTTT
j_call: TRBJ1-6; v_call: TRBV14; clone_size: .; d_call: TRBD1; cdr3_length: 15; cdr3_aa: CASSQGGTGNSPLHF; cdr3_nt: TGTGCCAGCAGCCAAGGCGGGACAGGGAATTCACCCCTCCACTTT
j_call: TRBJ1-2; v_call: TRBV4-1; clone_size: .; d_call: .; cdr3_length: 14; cdr3_aa: CASSQIVKSYGYTF; cdr3_nt: TGCGCCAGCAGCCAAATCGTCAAGAGCTATGGCTACACCTTC
j_call: TRBJ2-2; v_call: TRBV11-2; clone_size: few; d_call: TRBD2; cdr3_length: 14; cdr3_aa: CASSGTSSTGELFF; cdr3_nt: TGTGCCAGCAGTGGGACTAGTAGTACCGGGGAGCTGTTTTTT
j_call: TRBJ2-1; v_call: TRBV19; clone_size: .; d_call: .; cdr3_length: 13; cdr3_aa: CASSIVGVNEQFF; cdr3_nt: TGTGCCAGTAGTATAGTTGGGGTCAATGAGCAGTTCTTC
j_call: TRBJ2-7; v_call: TRBV7-8; clone_size: .; d_call: .; cdr3_length: 12; cdr3_aa: CASSTVSYEQYF; cdr3_nt: TGTGCCAGCAGCACCGTCTCCTACGAGCAGTACTTC
j_call: TRBJ1-6; v_call: TRBV25-1; clone_size: .; d_call: .; cdr3_length: 12; cdr3_aa: CASSSNGSPLHF; cdr3_nt: TGTGCCAGCAGTTCTAATGGATCACCCCTCCACTTT
j_call: TRBJ2-3; v_call: TRBV29-1; clone_size: .; d_call: .; cdr3_length: 16; cdr3_aa: CSVQKWEPTSTDTQYF; cdr3_nt: TGCAGCGTCCAAAAGTGGGAGCCAACTAGCACAGATACGCAGTATTTT
j_call: TRBJ2-5; v_call: TRBV23-1; clone_size: .; d_call: .; cdr3_length: 15; cdr3_aa: CASSPSEHSQETQYF; cdr3_nt: TGCGCCAGCAGTCCCTCAGAACACAGTCAAGAGACCCAGTACTTC
j_call: TRBJ1-2; v_call: TRBV6-5; clone_size: few; d_call: .; cdr3_length: 14; cdr3_aa: CASSESSGSYGYTF; cdr3_nt: TGTGCCAGCAGTGAATCGTCAGGGAGCTATGGCTACACCTTC
j_call: TRBJ2-7; v_call: TRBV29-1; clone_size: .; d_call: TRBD1; cdr3_length: 13; cdr3_aa: CSVKGQGTYEQYF; cdr3_nt: TGCAGCGTTAAGGGACAGGGGACCTACGAGCAGTACTTC
j_call: TRBJ1-2; v_call: TRBV7-2; clone_size: many; d_call: TRBD1; cdr3_length: 14; cdr3_aa: CASSPGQGIKGYTF; cdr3_nt: TGTGCCAGCAGCCCCGGACAGGGGATAAAAGGCTACACCTTC
j_call: TRBJ1-2; v_call: TRBV29-1; clone_size: .; d_call: .; cdr3_length: 11; cdr3_aa: CSVPWRGGYTF; cdr3_nt: TGCAGCGTTCCGTGGAGGGGTGGCTACACCTTC
j_call: TRBJ1-4; v_call: TRBV5-1; clone_size: .; d_call: .; cdr3_length: 11; cdr3_aa: CASREDEKLFF; cdr3_nt: TGCGCCAGCAGAGAAGATGAAAAACTGTTTTTT
j_call: TRBJ1-2; v_call: TRBV30; clone_size: few; d_call: .; cdr3_length: 13; cdr3_aa: CAWSVGPVYGYTF; cdr3_nt: TGTGCCTGGAGTGTCGGGCCAGTATATGGCTACACCTTC
j_call: TRBJ1-1; v_call: TRBV29-1; clone_size: few; d_call: TRBD1; cdr3_length: 14; cdr3_aa: CSVEEGAQGTEAFF; cdr3_nt: TGCAGCGTTGAGGAGGGGGCCCAGGGGACTGAAGCTTTCTTT
j_call: TRBJ1-6; v_call: TRBV10-3; clone_size: .; d_call: .; cdr3_length: 13; cdr3_aa: CAISGSSRSPLHF; cdr3_nt: TGTGCCATCAGTGGGTCCAGCAGGTCACCCCTCCACTTT
j_call: TRBJ1-1; v_call: TRBV10-3; clone_size: few; d_call: .; cdr3_length: 13; cdr3_aa: CAISESSSAEAFF; cdr3_nt: TGTGCCATCAGTGAGTCCTCGTCGGCAGAAGCTTTCTTT
j_call: TRBJ2-7; v_call: TRBV6-5; clone_size: .; d_call: .; cdr3_length: 15; cdr3_aa: CASRGELGSRYEQYF; cdr3_nt: TGTGCCAGCAGGGGTGAGCTGGGGTCTCGATACGAGCAGTACTTC
j_call: TRBJ2-1; v_call: TRBV30; clone_size: .; d_call: .; cdr3_length: 14; cdr3_aa: CAWIPTSSYNEQFF; cdr3_nt: TGTGCCTGGATCCCCACGAGCTCCTACAATGAGCAGTTCTTC